The clone carrying this T cell receptor beta chain was seen at least ten times. Its antigen remains unidentified. iRepertoire HTBI primers and Arm-PCR of CDR3 regions built TCR beta libraries. One entry per CDR3 protein, called by TCRdb with MiXCR from the multiplex PCR reads. The repertoire holds about 310,000 distinct CDR3 sequences, with 20% to 25% as singletons. The V gene's germline CDR1 is MGHDK and CDR2 SYGVNS. V dropped 3 bases and J dropped 8; count of bases not matched to a gene: 6. The CDR3 sequence is 13 residues long. The sample originates from a study of regulatory T cells in long-lasting Graves disease. Background on the study: A definition of persistent Graves' disease required over 5 years of antithyroid drugs plus positive TSH receptor antibodies.

The time point denotes: persistent/refractory GD, antithyroid drugs over 5 years with positive TRAb. PBMCs were the source of the RNA used for TCR sequencing. The study's findings and limits: Newly diagnosed Graves' patients exceeded persistent ones in TCR diversity. Sampling was limited to peripheral blood rather than thyroid tissue.

This TCR derives from a female donor with Graves disease. The genes are TRBV25-1 and TRBJ1-2, with 7 bases matching TRBD1. The sequencing here drew on peripheral blood mononuclear cells (PBMCs), taken when the disease was refractory, from a patient treated with antithyroid drugs. The CDR3 coding sequence is TGTGCCAGCAGTGACGCTGACAGGGACGGCTACACCTTC. Its translation: CASSDADRDGYTF.